The 8 T cell receptor beta chains in this list originate from one sample, sequenced in a study of monozygotic twins with inflammatory bowel disease. TCRdb reprocessed the 5' RACE reads; each CDR3 protein has one entry and no DNA is given. Its table records about 160,000 distinct CDR3 sequences. Sample: blood. The origin of the receptors is a human donor with ulcerative colitis or Crohn's disease, or a healthy co-twin of an affected twin (not recorded which).

The V and J genes are TRBV5-1 and TRBJ1-2; the D call of TRBD1 rests on TCRdb alone, since no DNA is present to check it. Germline V gives CDR1 SGHRS, CDR2 YFSETQ. The CDR3 has 13 residues. CDR3 in amino acids: CASSSPDRYGYTF.

The chain's CDR3 is CASSYGPDRFNEQFF. This chain links TRBV6-5 with TRBJ2-1; TCRdb calls TRBD1, which cannot be checked without DNA. This CDR3 spans 15 amino acids. Germline V gives CDR1 MNHEY, CDR2 SVGAGI.

V is TRBV12-3 or TRBV12-4 and J is TRBJ1-2. The CDR3 has 12 residues. The CDR3 sequence is CASSPTHYGYTF.

The rearrangement uses TRBV29-1 and TRBJ2-1. The CDR3 extends over 12 amino acids. Germline-derived CDR1 and CDR2 are SQVTM and ANQGSEA. The CDR3 reads CSVVWGTNEQFF.

The V call is TRBV20-1, the J call TRBJ2-7; checking the TCRdb D call of TRBD1 is not possible without DNA. The germline gives CDR1 DFQATT, CDR2 SNEGSKA (reference sequence). The CDR3 is made up of 14 amino acids. The CDR3 loop reads CSARLGAEIYEQYF.

V gene TRBV5-1 combines with J gene TRBJ2-7; without DNA, the TCRdb call of TRBD1 cannot be checked. CDR1 is SGHRS, CDR2 YFSETQ, per germline. The CDR3 runs to 15 residues. CDR3: CASSLVTGGRGEQYF.

V and J are TRBV20-1 and TRBJ2-3; no DNA is available, so the TRBD2 call from TCRdb remains unchecked. Germline loops: CDR1 DFQATT, CDR2 SNEGSKA (reference sequence). The CDR3 spans 13 residues. Here the CDR3 reads CSARGGGTDTQYF.

V gene TRBV7-7 combines with J gene TRBJ2-5; TCRdb indicates TRBD2, and absent DNA this call remains unverified. This CDR3 is built from 14 residues. CDR1 and CDR2 from the germline V gene are SSHAT and FNYEAQ (reference sequence). The chain's CDR3 is CASSSGLDQETQYF.